The sequence of this T cell receptor beta chain was determined in a study of blood T cell repertoires in COVID-19. Background on the study: The United States, Italy and Spain supplied acute and convalescent COVID-19 samples.

Authors' analysis steps: Amplification from reference gene primers served as the basis for estimated nucleated cell counts. The table came from immunoSEQ multiplex PCR; TCRdb's copy has only in-frame clones and leaves some out. That table is the source of V, J and clone size, and D and trimming were worked out from the DNA. Of fewer than 350,000 clones listed, approximately 90% were seen once; the top ten hold 6% to 6.5%. The CDR3 totals 15 residues. From germline, CDR1 is GTSNPN and CDR2 SVGIG (reference sequence). Deletions cut 4 bases from V and 1 base from J, with 11 bases between. The chain is built from TRBV30 and TRBJ1-6, with D unclear. Sample: PBMCs or T cells enriched from blood (not recorded which). The TCR comes from a woman between 35 and 50 years old who had recovered from COVID-19. The CDR3 region is CAWNRPGSYNSPLHF. The CDR3 DNA reads TGTGCCTGGAACAGACCCGGATCCTATAATTCACCCCTCCACTTT.